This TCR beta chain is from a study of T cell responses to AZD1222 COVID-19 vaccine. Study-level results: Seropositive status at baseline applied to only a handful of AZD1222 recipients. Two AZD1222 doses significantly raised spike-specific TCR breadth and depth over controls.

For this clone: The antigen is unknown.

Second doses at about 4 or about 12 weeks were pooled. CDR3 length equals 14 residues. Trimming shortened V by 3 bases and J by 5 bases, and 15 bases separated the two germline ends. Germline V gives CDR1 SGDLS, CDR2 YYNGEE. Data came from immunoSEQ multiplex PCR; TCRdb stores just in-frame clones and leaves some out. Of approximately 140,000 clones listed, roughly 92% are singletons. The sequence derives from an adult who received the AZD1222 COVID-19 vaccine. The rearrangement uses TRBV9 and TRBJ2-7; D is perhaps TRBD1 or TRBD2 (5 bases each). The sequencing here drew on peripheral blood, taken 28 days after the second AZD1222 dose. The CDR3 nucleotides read TGTGCCAGCAGCGGGGGACCACCATATGACGAGCAGTACTTC. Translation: CASSGGPPYDEQYF.